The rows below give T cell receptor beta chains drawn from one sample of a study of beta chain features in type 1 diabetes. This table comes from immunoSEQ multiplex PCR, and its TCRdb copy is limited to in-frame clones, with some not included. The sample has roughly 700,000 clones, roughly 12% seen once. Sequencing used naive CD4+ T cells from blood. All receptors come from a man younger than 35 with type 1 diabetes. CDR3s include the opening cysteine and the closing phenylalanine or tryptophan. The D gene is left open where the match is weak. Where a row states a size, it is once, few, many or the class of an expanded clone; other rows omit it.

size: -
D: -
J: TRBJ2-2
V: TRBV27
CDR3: CASSLKEVTGELFF
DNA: TGTGCCAGCAGTTTGAAGGAGGTCACCGGGGAGCTGTTTTTT

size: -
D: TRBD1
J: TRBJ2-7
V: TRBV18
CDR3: CASSPETGGKYEQYF
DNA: TGTGCCAGCTCACCGGAGACAGGGGGAAAATACGAGCAGTACTTC

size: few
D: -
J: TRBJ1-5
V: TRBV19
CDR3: CASSKTGPRGPQHF
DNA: TGTGCCAGTAGTAAGACAGGCCCGCGGGGGCCCCAGCATTTT

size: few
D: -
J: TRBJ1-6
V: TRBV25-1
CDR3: CASSDWVRSPLHF
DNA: TGTGCCAGCAGTGATTGGGTTCGGTCACCCCTCCACTTT

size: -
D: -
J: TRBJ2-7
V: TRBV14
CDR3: CASSQYLSQYF
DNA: TGTGCCAGCAGCCAATACCTAAGCCAGTACTTC

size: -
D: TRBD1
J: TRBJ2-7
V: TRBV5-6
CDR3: CASSVSGTGQYEQYF
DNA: TGTGCCAGCAGCGTTTCCGGGACAGGGCAATACGAGCAGTACTTC

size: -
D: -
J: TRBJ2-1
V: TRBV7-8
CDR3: CASSISTVSNEQFF
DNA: TGTGCCAGCAGCATATCTACGGTATCCAATGAGCAGTTCTTC

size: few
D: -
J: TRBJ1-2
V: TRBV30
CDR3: CAWSVYDRPSSLF
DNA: TGTGCCTGGAGTGTGTATGACAGACCGTCTTCACTCTTC

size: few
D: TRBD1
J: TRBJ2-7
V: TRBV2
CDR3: CASSRDSSYEQYF
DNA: TGTGCCAGCAGCCGGGACAGCTCCTACGAGCAGTACTTC

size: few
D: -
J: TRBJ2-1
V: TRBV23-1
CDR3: CASSQSFLSQEQFF
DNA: TGCGCCAGCAGTCAATCGTTTCTTAGCCAGGAGCAGTTCTTC

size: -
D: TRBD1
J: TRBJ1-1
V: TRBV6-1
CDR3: CASSEVQGVNTEAFF
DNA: TGTGCCAGCAGTGAAGTGCAGGGGGTGAACACTGAAGCTTTCTTT

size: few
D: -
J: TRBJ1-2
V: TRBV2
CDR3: CASILGTYGGYTF
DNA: TGTGCCAGCATCCTCGGCACATATGGTGGCTACACCTTC

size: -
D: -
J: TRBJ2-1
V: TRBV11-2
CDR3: CASSSLTQSSYNEQFF
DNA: TGTGCCAGCAGCTCGCTCACTCAGAGCTCCTACAATGAGCAGTTCTTC

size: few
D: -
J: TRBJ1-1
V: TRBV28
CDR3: CASSLEGINTEAFF
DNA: TGTGCCAGCAGTTTAGAAGGTATAAACACTGAAGCTTTCTTT

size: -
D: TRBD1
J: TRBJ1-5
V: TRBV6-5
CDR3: CASSPEGGGWPQHF
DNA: TGTGCCAGCAGTCCGGAAGGGGGCGGATGGCCCCAGCATTTT

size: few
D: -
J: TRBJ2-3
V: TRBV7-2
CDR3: CASSSGGGPYTQYF
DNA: TGTGCCAGCAGCTCAGGAGGGGGGCCATATACGCAGTATTTT

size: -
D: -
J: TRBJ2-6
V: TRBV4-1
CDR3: CASSGSGANVLTF
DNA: TGCGCCAGCAGTGGCTCTGGGGCCAACGTCCTGACTTTC

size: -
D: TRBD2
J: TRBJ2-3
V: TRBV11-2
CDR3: CASSLGGLAGQTQYF
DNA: TGTGCCAGCAGCTTAGGGGGACTAGCGGGCCAAACGCAGTATTTT

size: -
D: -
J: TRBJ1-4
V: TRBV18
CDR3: CASSPGQYDEKLFF
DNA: TGTGCCAGCTCACCAGGGCAGTATGATGAAAAACTGTTTTTT

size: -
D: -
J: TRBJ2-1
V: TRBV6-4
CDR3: CASSDRLASNEQFF
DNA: TGTGCCAGCAGTGACAGGCTAGCTAGCAATGAGCAGTTCTTC

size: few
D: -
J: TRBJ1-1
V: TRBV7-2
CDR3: CASSLSGTANTEAFF
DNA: TGTGCCAGCAGCCTAAGTGGGACGGCGAACACTGAAGCTTTCTTT

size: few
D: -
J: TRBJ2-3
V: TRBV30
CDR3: CAWSGGSDTQYF
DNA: TGTGCCTGGAGTGGGGGGTCAGATACGCAGTATTTT

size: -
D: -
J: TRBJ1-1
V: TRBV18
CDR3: CASSPPNTPGVTEAFF
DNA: TGTGCCAGCTCACCACCGAACACTCCTGGGGTCACTGAAGCTTTCTTT

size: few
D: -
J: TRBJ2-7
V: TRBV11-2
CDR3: CASSRAFYEQYF
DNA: TGTGCCAGCAGCCGGGCCTTCTACGAGCAGTACTTC

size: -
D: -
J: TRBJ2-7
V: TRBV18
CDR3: CASSRTATYEQYF
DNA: TGTGCCAGCTCACGCACGGCAACCTACGAGCAGTACTTC

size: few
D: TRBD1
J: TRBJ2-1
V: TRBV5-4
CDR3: CASSLVGTGVIYNEQFF
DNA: TGTGCCAGCAGCTTGGTGGGGACAGGGGTTATCTACAATGAGCAGTTCTTC

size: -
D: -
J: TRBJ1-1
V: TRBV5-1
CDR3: CASLGGEALNTEAFF
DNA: TGCGCCAGCCTGGGGGGAGAGGCCCTGAACACTGAAGCTTTCTTT

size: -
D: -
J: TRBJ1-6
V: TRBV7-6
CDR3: CASSLGAGKGSPLHF
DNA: TGTGCCAGCAGCTTAGGGGCAGGCAAGGGATCACCCCTCCACTTT

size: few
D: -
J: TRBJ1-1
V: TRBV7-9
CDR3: CASIKAGTRNTEAFF
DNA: TGTGCCAGCATCAAGGCCGGGACGCGGAACACTGAAGCTTTCTTT

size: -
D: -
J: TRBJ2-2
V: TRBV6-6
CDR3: CASNVPNTGELFF
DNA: TGTGCCAGCAATGTTCCGAACACCGGGGAGCTGTTTTTT

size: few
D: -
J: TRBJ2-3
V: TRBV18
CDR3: CASSPSWETASTDTQYF
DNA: TGTGCCAGCTCACCGTCTTGGGAAACGGCTAGCACAGATACGCAGTATTTT

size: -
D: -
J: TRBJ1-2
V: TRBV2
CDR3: CASSEGGGLPSGYTF
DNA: TGTGCCAGCAGTGAAGGTGGAGGGCTGCCCTCTGGCTACACCTTC

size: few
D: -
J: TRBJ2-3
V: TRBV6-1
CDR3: CASSLGDTQYF
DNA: TGTGCCAGCAGTCTAGGAGATACGCAGTATTTT

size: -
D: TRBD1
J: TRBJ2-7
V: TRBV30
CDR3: CAWSIQGLYEQYF
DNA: TGTGCCTGGAGTATACAGGGGTTATACGAGCAGTACTTC

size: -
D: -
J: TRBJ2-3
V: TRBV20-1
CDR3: CSSQGDTQYF
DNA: TGCAGTTCCCAGGGAGATACGCAGTATTTT

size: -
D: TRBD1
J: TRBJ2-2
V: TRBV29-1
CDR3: CSVGQGANTGELFF
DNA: TGCAGCGTTGGGCAGGGGGCAAACACCGGGGAGCTGTTTTTT

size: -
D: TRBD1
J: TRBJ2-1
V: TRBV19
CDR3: CASSIQPGQGYNEQFF
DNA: TGTGCCAGTAGTATACAACCGGGACAGGGGTACAATGAGCAGTTCTTC

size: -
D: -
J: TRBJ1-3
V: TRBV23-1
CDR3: CASSQTAPFGNTIYF
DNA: TGCGCCAGCAGTCAAACTGCCCCTTTCGGAAACACCATATATTTT

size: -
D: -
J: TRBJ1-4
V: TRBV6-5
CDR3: CASSQGTGEKLFF
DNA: TGTGCCAGCAGTCAGGGGACGGGTGAAAAACTGTTTTTT